This TCR beta chain emerged from a study of T cell responses to AZD1222 COVID-19 vaccine. Study outcomes and limitations: Along spike, vaccine-associated CD4 TCRs were found throughout, with dominance at 160-218 and 743-854.

Method: immunoSEQ multiplex PCR; TCRdb's copy keeps in-frame clones and lacks some. The table shows 90,000 to 120,000 clones, with roughly nine tenths occurring only once. Comments on this clone: Antigen unknown.

V shed 10 bases, J shed 1 base, and the junction held 5 bases outside the gene matches. The CDR3 covers 13 residues. Per the germline V gene, CDR1 is SNHLY and CDR2 is FYNNEI. Source: peripheral blood, taken on day 0 of AZD1222 vaccination. The receptor's source is an adult in good health. The chain employs TRBV2 and TRBJ1-1; 8 bases line up with TRBD1. In DNA form, the CDR3 reads TGTGCCATCCACAGGGGGGGGAACACTGAAGCTTTCTTT. Amino acid sequence: CAIHRGGNTEAFF.